A single sample gave rise to the 7 T cell receptor beta chains below, sequenced in a study of blood T cells in healthy people across ages. Primed by a sample-barcoded 5' primer and a J-beta primer mix, a second PCR proceeded for about 7 to 11 cycles. TCRdb fed the 5' RACE reads into MiXCR, producing one record per CDR3 protein. The table includes more than 900,000 distinct CDR3 sequences, under 35% detected once. The same specimen was also included in a second study, on T cells of mothers and their children.

The specimen sequenced was blood. The receptors were sampled from a woman between 40 and 55 years old in good health.

This clonotype was detected many times. The CDR3 DNA reads TGTGCCAGCAGGCCCTTTGGGACCCCGGTCCGTCCTGAAGCTTTCTTT. Translation gives CASRPFGTPVRPEAFF. The chain is built from TRBV12-3 or TRBV12-4 and TRBJ1-1; TRBD1 might be the D (5 bases). Trimming shortened V by 6 bases and J by 6 bases, and 23 bases separated the two germline ends. This CDR3 has 16 amino acids.

For this clonotype: This clone may be a read error of a much larger clone one base away. The chain uses TRBV6-6 and TRBJ2-7; a weak D match, TRBD2 (6 bases). The germline V gene has CDR1 MNHNY and CDR2 SVGAGI (reference sequence). The CDR3 totals 15 residues. V lost 5 bases to trimming and J lost 3 bases, with 17 bases between them. CDR3: CASSQPRGEDYEQYF. The CDR3, as DNA: TGTGCCAGCAGTCAACCCCGAGGGGAGGACTACGAGCAGTACTTC.

The chain carries TRBV6-6 and TRBJ1-2; D uncertain. The ends were cut back, 7 bases at V and 5 bases at J, with 23 bases in the middle. The CDR3 extends over 16 amino acids. Germline CDR1 is MNHNY and CDR2 is SVGAGI (reference sequence). This CDR3 reads CASTRGRGSDYYGYTF. The DNA for the CDR3 is TGTGCCAGCACTCGCGGGCGGGGAAGTGACTATTATGGCTACACCTTC.

With respect to this clonotype: A clone one base away is much larger, so this may be a read error. The chain has TRBV10-3 and TRBJ2-1; D may be TRBD1 (5 bases). CDR3 size: 15 residues. V was shortened by 5 bases and J by 7 bases, with 18 bases between the two germline ends. Germline loops: CDR1 ENHRY, CDR2 SYGVKD. The CDR3 nucleotides are TGTGCCATCAGTACAGGTCAAGTGGGGAAAAATGAGCAGTTCTTC. Protein sequence: CAISTGQVGKNEQFF.

This clonotype has ten or more counts. The chain recombines TRBV12-3 or TRBV12-4 with TRBJ2-4, with TRBD1 matching over 9 bases. The CDR3 sequence is 16 residues long. J lost 9 bases, V lost 3 bases, and 12 bases had no gene match. This chain's CDR3 is CASSFWDRESLGIQYF. The CDR3 nucleotides read TGTGCCAGCAGTTTCTGGGACAGGGAATCGCTGGGCATTCAGTACTTC.

Ten or more counts support this clonotype. The chain employs TRBV20-1 and TRBJ2-1; 9 bases line up with TRBD2. Losses at the gene ends were 3 bases for V and 7 bases for J; bases not matched to a gene: 4. Per the germline V gene, CDR1 is DFQATT and CDR2 is SNEGSKA (reference sequence). The CDR3 totals 13 residues. The DNA of the CDR3 is TGCAGTGCTAGGCGGGAGGGGGGGAATGAGCAGTTCTTC. The encoded protein is CSARREGGNEQFF.

This clonotype was detected only a few times. The CDR3 DNA sequence: TGTGCCAGCAGTTACTCGGTAGCGGGGGGGGGTGAGCAGTTCTTC. Translated, it gives CASSYSVAGGGEQFF. This chain links TRBV6-6 with TRBJ2-1, with 11 bases lining up with TRBD2. V shed 0 bases, J shed 9 bases, and the junction held 4 bases outside the gene matches. Germline assignment: CDR1 MNHNY and CDR2 SVGAGI (reference sequence). The length of the CDR3 is 15 residues.